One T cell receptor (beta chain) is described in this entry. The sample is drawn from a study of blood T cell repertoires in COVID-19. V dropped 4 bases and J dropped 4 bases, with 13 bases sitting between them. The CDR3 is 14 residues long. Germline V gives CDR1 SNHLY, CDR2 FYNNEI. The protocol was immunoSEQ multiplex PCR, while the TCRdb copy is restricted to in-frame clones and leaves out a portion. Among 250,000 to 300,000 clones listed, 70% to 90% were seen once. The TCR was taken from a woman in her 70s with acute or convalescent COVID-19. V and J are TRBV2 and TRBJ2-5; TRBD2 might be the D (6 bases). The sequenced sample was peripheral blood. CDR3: CASSGISGVETQYF. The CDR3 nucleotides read TGTGCCAGCAGTGGAATATCGGGGGTAGAGACCCAGTACTTC.